The 3 T cell receptor beta chains in this list originate from one sample, sequenced in a study of cytomegalovirus exposure and HLA in healthy donors. The PCR ran on 60 Vbeta and 13 Jbeta primers. The repertoire was sequenced with immunoSEQ multiplex PCR; TCRdb's copy has only in-frame clones and lacks some. The sample lists 110,000 to 150,000 clones, 9.4% occurring once. Sequences were obtained from PBMCs. These receptors came from a male donor in good health and CMV-seronegative.

This clone was picked up a small number of times. The V call is TRBV2, the J call TRBJ1-4; D remains ambiguous. The CDR3 length is 15 residues. Per the germline V gene, CDR1 is SNHLY and CDR2 is FYNNEI. V lost 5 bases and J lost 7, with 17 bases in between. CDR3 bases: TGTGCCAGCAGTCCTAGTTCGACGGGTGGTGAAAAACTGTTTTTT. Amino acids: CASSPSSTGGEKLFF.

V is TRBV4-2 and J is TRBJ2-7; 9 bases map to TRBD1. Germline CDR1 LGHNA, CDR2 YNFKEQ. The CDR3 loop spans 17 amino acids. The V segment lost 1 base and the J segment 4 bases; nucleotides outside the gene matches: 11. The CDR3: CASSQVGSTGGWYEQYF. The CDR3, as DNA: TGTGCCAGCAGCCAAGTAGGTTCCACAGGGGGCTGGTACGAGCAGTACTTC.

A note on this clone: Other DNA variants within this sample encode the same CDR3. This chain joins TRBV4-1 and TRBJ1-3; 8 positions match TRBD1. Looked up from germline, CDR1 is MGHRA and CDR2 is YSYEKL. The junction had 5 bases not matched to a gene; V was cut back by 4 bases and J by 3 bases. The CDR3 sequence is 15 residues long. In nucleotides, the CDR3 is TGCGCCAGCAGCCTCCAGGGGGCTAGTGGAAACACCATATATTTT. As protein: CASSLQGASGNTIYF.